These 27 T cell receptor beta chains were sequenced from one sample in a study of blood T cell repertoires in COVID-19. Assay: immunoSEQ multiplex PCR; the TCRdb copy retains only in-frame clones and omits some. The table lists 150,000 or so clones, over 60% of them singletons. The sample was peripheral blood. All receptors come from a woman between 45 and 65 years old with active or convalescent COVID-19.

This clone occurred a few times. The CDR3 nucleotides read TGTGCCAGCAGCCCGATCAAGGGGTCTGGCAGAGCTAACTATGGCTACACCTTC. It specifies CASSPIKGSGRANYGYTF. The rearrangement links TRBV5-6 to TRBJ1-2; tentatively, D is TRBD1 (5 bases). The germline V gene has CDR1 SGHDT and CDR2 YYEEEE. The CDR3 consists of 18 residues. Trimming cost V 4 bases and J 0 bases, with 22 bases left between them.

A single count supports this clone. The CDR3 reads CASSQGLAKNIQYF. The CDR3 bases are TGTGCCAGCAGCCAGGGACTAGCCAAAAACATTCAGTACTTC. The chain uses TRBV3-1 (or the pseudogene TRBV3-2) and TRBJ2-4; TRBD2 is a possible D gene (6 bases). V was clipped by 3 bases and J by 0 bases, with 6 bases between them. Germline CDR1 LGHDT, CDR2 YNNKEL (reference sequence). This CDR3 has 14 amino acids.

The CDR3 spells CASSLGQSNQPQHF. For the CDR3, the DNA is TGCGCCAGCAGCTTGGGCCAGTCCAATCAGCCCCAGCATTTT. V and J are TRBV5-1 and TRBJ1-5; D not certain. The V and J ends lost 0 bases and 3 bases respectively, with 7 bases between them. Germline assignment: CDR1 SGHRS and CDR2 YFSETQ. This CDR3 is 14 amino acids long.

The CDR3 nucleotides are TGTGCCAGCAGCTTAGTCGGCGGGGGAAAGGGCACAGATACGCAGTATTTT. It encodes CASSLVGGGKGTDTQYF. The gene calls are TRBV7-2 and TRBJ2-3; 7 bases fit TRBD2. Germline loops: CDR1 SGHTA, CDR2 FQGNSA. The CDR3 consists of 17 residues. With 1 base clipped from V and 1 base from J, the junction kept 8 bases outside the gene matches.

This chain uses TRBV30 with TRBJ2-3; 8 nucleotides align to TRBD1. The trim removed 3 bases at V and 5 bases at J, leaving 10 bases unmatched. Looked up from germline, CDR1 is GTSNPN and CDR2 is SVGIG (reference sequence). The CDR3 is 15 residues long. CDR3 region: CAWSPGQGPLDTQYF. The CDR3 DNA is TGTGCCTGGAGCCCCGGACAGGGCCCCTTAGATACGCAGTATTTT.

The chain links TRBV19 to TRBJ2-3; 11 positions agree with TRBD2. This CDR3 has 18 residues. Unmatched junction bases numbered 11, after V lost 3 bases and J lost 3 bases. CDR1 and CDR2 from the germline V gene are LNHDA and SQIVND (reference sequence). CDR3 DNA: TGTGCCAGTAGTATTGAAGCGCCTAGCGGGGGGCGGACAGATACGCAGTATTTT. It codes for CASSIEAPSGGRTDTQYF. Drawing the rest from reference TRBV19 and TRBJ2-3, the complete variable domain is DGGITQSPKYLFRKEGQNVTLSCEQNLNHDAMYWYRQDPGQGLRLIYYSQIVNDFQKGDIAEGYSVSREKKESFPLTVTSAQKNPTAFYLCASSIEAPSGGRTDTQYFGPGTRLTVL.

The J gene is TRBJ2-7, the V gene TRBV10-2; 13 bases align to TRBD2. Trimming cost V 6 bases and J 4 bases; bases outside gene matches: 6. The CDR3 covers 15 residues. CDR1 and CDR2 from the germline V gene are WSHSY and SAAADI. The CDR3 nucleotides are TGCGCCAGCAGGCGGACTAGCGGGGGAGAGTACGAGCAGTACTTC. Its protein product is CASRRTSGGEYEQYF.

V gene TRBV14 combines with J gene TRBJ1-1; D may be TRBD1 (5 bases). The germline V gene encodes CDR1 SGHDN and CDR2 FVKESK. This CDR3 region has 13 residues. With 3 bases removed from V and 1 base from J, the gap between germline ends came to 6 bases. The CDR3, as DNA: TGTGCCAGCAGCCAGCAGGGGAACACTGAAGCTTTCTTT. Amino acid sequence: CASSQQGNTEAFF.

The rearrangement uses TRBV7-2 and TRBJ2-5, with D possibly being TRBD1 (5 bases). This CDR3 spans 14 amino acids. V was cut by 5 bases and J by 5 bases, with 15 bases left in between. Germline V CDR1 and CDR2: SGHTA, FQGNSA. The CDR3 DNA follows: TGTGCCAGCAGCCTCACAGCCCCAGGGGAGACCCAGTACTTC. Translated: CASSLTAPGETQYF.

This rearrangement joins TRBV5-6 to TRBJ1-1; D not resolved. Trimming pared 7 bases from V and 1 base from J, leaving 5 bases between. CDR1 is SGHDT and CDR2 is YYEEEE in the germline V gene. This CDR3 is 11 amino acids long. CDR3 sequence: CASYRNTEAFF. The CDR3 DNA is TGTGCCAGCTATCGGAACACTGAAGCTTTCTTT.

This chain joins TRBV11-3 and TRBJ2-1, with a possible D match to TRBD1 (6 bases). V dropped 0 bases and J dropped 1 base, with 7 bases sitting between them. Germline CDR1 reads SGHNT; CDR2 reads YENEEA. This CDR3 contains 15 residues. The CDR3 region is CASSLEQGSYNEQFF. The CDR3 nucleotides read TGTGCCAGCAGCTTAGAACAGGGTTCCTACAATGAGCAGTTCTTC.

The chain employs TRBV18 and TRBJ1-2, with TRBD1 matching 7 bases. The CDR3 is 14 amino acids. J gave up 4 bases and V 6 bases, and 8 bases lay outside the gene matches. Germline assignment: CDR1 KGHSH and CDR2 LQKENI. CDR3 residues: CASSTGGGSYGYTF. The CDR3 DNA sequence: TGTGCCAGCTCGACCGGAGGGGGCAGCTATGGCTACACCTTC.

Points on this clone: Other DNA sequences within the sample encode an identical CDR3. CDR3 sequence: CATSSIQGAYEQYF. CDR3 DNA sequence: TGTGCCACCAGTAGTATCCAGGGTGCCTACGAGCAGTACTTC. This chain uses TRBV24-1 with TRBJ2-7; D might be TRBD1 (5 bases). This CDR3 is built from 14 residues. The V gene's germline CDR1 is KGHDR and CDR2 SFDVKD. Trimming shortened V by 6 bases and J by 2 bases, and 13 bases separated the two germline ends.

The genes are TRBV16 and TRBJ1-1, with 11 nucleotides matching TRBD1. This CDR3 has 15 amino acids. V lost 3 bases to trimming and J lost 5 bases; unmatched junction nucleotides: 5. In germline, CDR1 is KGHSY, CDR2 FQNENV. The CDR3 reads CASSHRDRGGTEAFF. CDR3 DNA: TGTGCCAGCAGCCACCGGGACAGGGGGGGTACTGAAGCTTTCTTT. Looking up the rest from reference TRBV16 and TRBJ1-1 gives the full variable domain: GEEVAQTPKHLVRGEGQKAKLYCAPIKGHSYVFWYQQVLKNEFKFLISFQNENVFDETGMPKERFSAKCLPNSPCSLEIQATKLEDSAVYFCASSHRDRGGTEAFFGQGTRLTVV.

The chain recombines TRBV15 with TRBJ2-2, with D possibly being TRBD1 (5 bases). The V end was cut by 1 base, the J end by 3 bases, with 15 bases between. This CDR3 region has 17 residues. Germline V lookup: CDR1 LNHNV, CDR2 YYDKDF (reference sequence). CDR3 sequence: CATSRGAYRTDTGELFF. The CDR3 bases are TGTGCCACCAGCAGAGGGGCGTACAGGACGGACACCGGGGAGCTGTTTTTT.

The chain couples TRBV5-5 to TRBJ2-1; D uncertain. Trimming removed 4 bases at V and 4 bases at J, with 3 bases between. CDR1 and CDR2 (germline): SGHKS, YYEKEE (reference sequence). The CDR3 extends over 11 amino acids. This CDR3 reads CASSLYNEQFF. CDR3 bases: TGTGCCAGCAGCCTATACAATGAGCAGTTCTTC.

This chain uses TRBV28 with TRBJ1-2; 9 bases match TRBD1. The CDR3 consists of 15 residues. Per the germline V gene, CDR1 is MDHEN and CDR2 is SYDVKM. Trimming cost V 6 bases and J 8 bases; bases outside gene matches: 13. CDR3 residues: CASRSSGTGNRGYTF. CDR3 in DNA: TGTGCCAGCAGATCCTCCGGGACAGGGAACCGGGGCTACACCTTC.

The chain is built from TRBV19 and TRBJ1-5; D gene uncertain. The ends were cut back, 7 bases at V and 3 bases at J, with 16 bases in the middle. The CDR3 runs to 15 residues. Germline values: CDR1 LNHDA, CDR2 SQIVND (reference sequence). DNA for the CDR3: TGTGCCAGTACCTTCGACGAGGCCCTCAATCAGCCCCAGCATTTT. This sequence encodes CASTFDEALNQPQHF.

V is TRBV18 and J is TRBJ1-1, with D perhaps matching TRBD1 (5 bases). The length of the CDR3 is 14 residues. Germline V lookup: CDR1 KGHSH, CDR2 LQKENI. Trimming removed 2 bases from V and 3 bases from J, with 10 bases in between. The CDR3 sequence: CASSPARVDTEAFF. The CDR3, as DNA: TGTGCCAGCTCACCAGCCAGGGTAGACACTGAAGCTTTCTTT.

V gene TRBV6-5 combines with J gene TRBJ2-5; TRBD1 might be the D (5 bases). Trimming took off 8 bases at V and 5 bases at J, with 15 bases between the two ends. This CDR3 comprises 13 residues. CDR1 MNHEY and CDR2 SVGAGI come from the germline V gene. The CDR3 region has the DNA TGTGCCAGCTGGGGCCCACTGCAGGAGACCCAGTACTTC. It specifies CASWGPLQETQYF.

The chain has TRBV30 and TRBJ1-6, with TRBD1 matching 7 bases. V lost 5 bases, J lost 6 bases, and 4 bases stayed unmatched. The germline gives CDR1 GTSNPN, CDR2 SVGIG (reference sequence). The CDR3 runs 13 residues. The CDR3 DNA follows: TGTGCCTGGGAACAGGGGTTTAATTCACCCCTCCACTTT. This codes for CAWEQGFNSPLHF. Variable domain in full (rest from reference TRBV30 and TRBJ1-6): SQTIHQWPATLVQPVGSPLSLECTVEGTSNPNLYWYRQAAGRGLQLLFYSVGIGQISSEVPQNLSASRPQDRQFILSSKKLLLSDSGFYLCAWEQGFNSPLHFGNGTRLTVT.

This chain links TRBV7-9 with TRBJ2-5, with 10 bases identical to TRBD1. With 5 bases clipped from V and 5 bases from J, the junction kept 5 bases outside the gene matches. The CDR3 is made up of 14 amino acids. Germline CDR1 and CDR2: SEHNR and FQNEAQ (reference sequence). The CDR3 here is CASSARTGGETQYF. As DNA, the CDR3 is TGTGCCAGCAGCGCCCGGACAGGGGGGGAGACCCAGTACTTC.

The rearrangement uses TRBV7-6 and TRBJ2-7; a weak D match, TRBD1 (6 bases). Trimming shortened V by 5 bases and J by 0 bases, and 14 bases separated the two germline ends. CDR3 length: 15 residues. Germline V lookup: CDR1 SGHVS, CDR2 FNYEAQ. The CDR3 sequence is CASSRGTSSSYEQYF. DNA for the CDR3: TGTGCCAGCAGCCGTGGGACATCCAGCTCCTACGAGCAGTACTTC.

This chain connects TRBV7-2 to TRBJ1-6, with D perhaps TRBD1 (6 bases). The CDR3 has 16 residues. Germline-derived CDR1 and CDR2 are SGHTA and FQGNSA. Trimming took off 8 bases at V and 6 bases at J, with 20 bases between the two ends. The CDR3 spells CASHTAGGDRNSPLHF. The CDR3 DNA follows: TGTGCCAGCCATACGGCGGGGGGCGACCGTAATTCACCCCTCCACTTT.

The chain has TRBV18 and TRBJ1-1; 10 bases line up with TRBD1. V shed 4 bases and J 7 bases; nucleotides not matched to a gene: 6. The CDR3 covers 14 residues. Germline V gives CDR1 KGHSH, CDR2 LQKENI. The CDR3 DNA is TGTGCCAGCTCACTTTCGACAGGGGGCGTTGAAGCTTTCTTT. This gives the protein CASSLSTGGVEAFF. Drawing the rest from reference TRBV18 and TRBJ1-1, the complete variable domain is NAGVMQNPRHLVRRRGQEARLRCSPMKGHSHVYWYRQLPEEGLKFMVYLQKENIIDESGMPKERFSAEFPKEGPSILRIQQVVRGDSAAYFCASSLSTGGVEAFFGQGTRLTVV.

This clone has only a few counts. The chain carries TRBV9 and TRBJ2-2; possible D gene TRBD2, 5 bases. The CDR3 spans 16 residues. Germline CDR1 and CDR2: SGDLS and YYNGEE. Trimming left V 0 bases short and J 1 base short, with 10 bases between. Written as DNA, the CDR3 is TGTGCCAGCAGCGTAGCTACAAGCGGGAACACCGGGGAGCTGTTTTTT. Translating it yields CASSVATSGNTGELFF. Looking up the rest from reference TRBV9 and TRBJ2-2 gives the full variable domain: DSGVTQTPKHLITATGQRVTLRCSPRSGDLSVYWYQQSLDQGLQFLIQYYNGEERAKGNILERFSAQQFPDLHSELNLSSLELGDSALYFCASSVATSGNTGELFFGEGSRLTVL.

The chain has TRBV4-3 and TRBJ2-1; 8 nucleotides match TRBD2. With 0 bases clipped from V and 5 bases from J, the junction kept 12 bases outside the gene matches. There are 18 residues in the CDR3. Germline-derived CDR1 and CDR2 are LGHNA and YSLEER. The DNA for the CDR3 is TGCGCCAGCAGCCAAGAAACCCCCCGCGGCGGGGGGCACAATGAGCAGTTCTTC. Amino acid sequence: CASSQETPRGGGHNEQFF.